This T cell receptor beta chain was observed in a study of blood T cell repertoires in COVID-19 (dated by TCRdb to between 2020 and 2021). As for the study more broadly: Samples covering the acute and convalescent phases of COVID-19 were provided by collaborators in the United States, Italy and Spain. The material from the prospective study consisted of cDNA or gDNA derived from T cells, B-cell-depleted T cells, or PBMCs. Subjects who had been exposed to COVID-19, were actively infected with it, or had recovered from it provided the deeply sampled blood TCRbeta repertoires that made up the dataset. The repertoires were released in a freely available public database intended as a resource for research on the immune response to SARS-CoV-2. Samples came from the ongoing ImmuneRACE study (first 160 participants) plus 1,254 subjects from 6 global collaborators. Sample metadata almost always included a de-identified subject ID, COVID-19 status, age in years and sex. Where available, HLA class I and class II types were taken from metadata supplied by the sample provider and were not determined by assay-based typing. Broader findings and caveats from the paper: The quantity of clinical and demographic metadata differed by source and by participant and was supplied without curation.

TCRbeta CDR3 regions were amplified from genomic DNA by means of the immunoSEQ Assay, a bias-controlled multiplex PCR. Under the source paper's analysis protocol: Nucleated cell counts per sample were estimated from amplification of reference gene primers within the assay. To quantify the absolute abundance of each unique TCRbeta CDR3 rearrangement, sequence reads were collapsed and filtered. Productive Simpson clonality was computed per sample as the square root of Simpson's diversity index over productive rearrangements. Not all clones reach the TCRdb copy of this immuneACCESS table, which keeps in-frame sequences only. Checked studies attribute under half of the gap to unresolved V genes and leave the rest unexplained. D and trimming were read from the DNA, whereas the V and J calls and clone size are those reported in that table. For this sample there are some 150,000 clones; around 91% appear just once. The ten largest clones capture roughly 14% of the sample.

The CDR3 runs 14 residues from the cysteine to the phenylalanine. Only CDR3 DNA is held: 42 bases, read in frame from base 1. The germline V gene yields SGHVS for CDR1 and FQNEAQ for CDR2. Trimming leaves V shorter by 5 bases and J shorter by 9 bases, with the junction holding 7 bases beyond the gene matches. Collaborating institutions collected whole blood in K2EDTA tubes following their own protocols. For TCRbeta analysis, collaborator samples were shipped as frozen whole blood, as isolated PBMCs, or as DNA extracted from either sample type. As regards this clone: Its antigen is unknown. Base quality data are lacking; no much larger clone is found one base away.

Sequenced material: peripheral blood. This TCR was recovered from a woman aged 40 to 49 with acute or convalescent COVID-19. The sequence links TRBV7-8 to TRBJ1-6, with 7 central nucleotides matching TRBD1. Here is the DNA: TGTGCCAGCAGCCCGCCAGGGGGTGGTTCACCCCTCCACTTT. Protein translation: CASSPPGGGSPLHF.